The present T cell receptor beta chain was sequenced within a study of lymphopenia after photon versus proton radiotherapy. General study results and limits: Larger post-nadir TCR diversity loss correlated inversely with survival in deceased patients. Oligoclonal CD8+ Temra expansion after nadir drove photon patients' diversity drop. Relative stability marked proton patients; photon patients lost diversity and naive cells.

The CDR3 spans 13 residues. Germline values: CDR1 SNHLY, CDR2 FYNNEI. Trimming cost V 3 bases and J 0 bases, with 5 bases left between them. Clones were sequenced by immunoSEQ multiplex PCR, and TCRdb holds only the in-frame ones, with some missing. The table has 20,000 to 25,000 clones, 85% to 95% seen once; the top ten hold roughly 9.7%. A word on this clone: Its antigen remains unknown.

The sequenced sample was peripheral blood, obtained from a patient treated with proton-based radiotherapy. The receptor's source is a woman aged 70 to 79 with pancreatic cancer. Some clones in this sample may be carry-over from other donors' samples. This chain joins TRBV2 and TRBJ1-1; D uncertain. The CDR3 sequence is CASSDGMNTEAFF. In DNA form, the CDR3 reads TGTGCCAGCAGTGATGGGATGAACACTGAAGCTTTCTTT. Full variable domain (missing parts from reference TRBV2 and TRBJ1-1): EPEVTQTPSHQVTQMGQEVILRCVPISNHLYFYWYRQILGQKVEFLVSFYNNEISEKSEIFDDQFSVERPDGSNFTLKIRSTKLEDSAMYFCASSDGMNTEAFFGQGTRLTVV.